These 10 T cell receptor beta chains share one sample of origin, sequenced in a study of cytomegalovirus exposure and HLA in healthy donors. Primers included in the PCR were 60 Vbeta and 13 Jbeta primers. Produced via immunoSEQ multiplex PCR; TCRdb's table is partial and in-frame only. The sample carries 100,000 or so clones, approximately 84% recorded once. The sample taken for sequencing was PBMCs. The receptors here all came from a man aged 18 to 29 in good health and CMV-seronegative.

On this clone itself: Additional DNA sequences in this sample encode the identical CDR3. This chain connects TRBV11-2 to TRBJ2-5; 8 bases align to TRBD2. This CDR3 has 14 amino acids. Germline CDR1 is SGHAT and CDR2 is FQNNGV. V lost 2 bases and J lost 5; bases outside the gene matches: 4. In DNA, the CDR3 is TGTGCCAGCAGCTTATCGGGGGGGCGGGAGACCCAGTACTTC. Translating it yields CASSLSGGRETQYF.

The chain carries TRBV6-5 and TRBJ1-1; a weak D match, TRBD1 (5 bases). V was shortened by 0 bases and J by 3 bases, with 14 bases between the two germline ends. Germline V gene data show CDR1 as MNHEY and CDR2 as SVGAGI. This CDR3 has 16 residues. The DNA of the CDR3 is TGTGCCAGCAGTTACTCGTGGGGGGTGAGGGACACTGAAGCTTTCTTT. Encoded protein: CASSYSWGVRDTEAFF.

The chain's CDR3 is CASSLQGEETQYF. The DNA for the CDR3 is TGCGCCAGCAGCTTACAGGGGGAAGAGACCCAGTACTTC. J is TRBJ2-5 and V is TRBV5-1, with TRBD1 matching 8 bases. CDR1 is SGHRS, CDR2 YFSETQ, per germline. The length of the CDR3 is 13 residues. V gave up 2 bases and J gave up 3 bases; unmatched junction bases: 0.

This clone was counted a single time. The junction differs from germline at one of its ends, possibly a read error. V usage is TRBV7-7 and J usage is TRBJ1-3; D is undetermined. The CDR3 runs 12 residues. Germline CDR1 SSHAT, CDR2 FNYEAQ (reference sequence). The chain's CDR3 is CASSPSGNTIYF. DNA of the CDR3: TGTGCTAGCAGCCCCTCGGGAAACACCATATATTTT.

The chain has TRBV4-3 and TRBJ1-5; maybe TRBD1 (5 bases). Trimming stripped 0 bases from V and 7 bases from J, with 13 bases between. The CDR3 sequence is 15 residues long. CDR1 is LGHNA, CDR2 YSLEER, per germline. The CDR3 loop reads CASSQDHAGGQPQHF. In nucleotides, the CDR3 is TGCGCCAGCAGCCAAGATCATGCGGGGGGACAGCCCCAGCATTTT.

This clone has more than one count but fewer than ten. This CDR3 is CASSPTGERGPQHF. The CDR3 nucleotides read TGTGCCAGTAGTCCCACAGGGGAGAGGGGGCCCCAGCATTTT. The V gene is TRBV19, the J gene TRBJ1-5; 7 bases match TRBD1. Germline V gene lookup returns CDR1 LNHDA and CDR2 SQIVND (reference sequence). This CDR3 has 14 residues. V lost 5 bases to trimming and J lost 9 bases; unmatched junction nucleotides: 10.

This clone was picked up a small number of times. V is TRBV4-1 and J is TRBJ2-3, with 9 bases fitting TRBD1. J gave up 0 bases and V 0 bases, and 4 bases lay outside the gene matches. Germline assignment: CDR1 MGHRA and CDR2 YSYEKL. CDR3 size: 17 residues. The CDR3 reads CASSQDGTGFSTDTQYF. The CDR3 DNA reads TGCGCCAGCAGCCAAGATGGGACAGGGTTTAGCACAGATACGCAGTATTTT.

The chain combines TRBV5-6 with TRBJ1-2; 10 bases agree with TRBD1. The V gene's germline CDR1 is SGHDT and CDR2 YYEEEE. There are 16 residues in the CDR3. The trim removed 7 bases at V and 6 bases at J, leaving 15 bases unmatched. CDR3 DNA sequence: TGTGCCAGCGGCCCGGGACAGGGGCTTCCGGGCGATGGCTACACCTTC. Encoded protein: CASGPGQGLPGDGYTF.

In its sample, this clone was seen once. The chain recombines TRBV10-2 with TRBJ1-4, with a weak D call TRBD1 (5 bases). The CDR3 is 14 amino acids. Germline assignment: CDR1 WSHSY and CDR2 SAAADI. Trimming left V 6 bases short and J 7 bases short, with 15 bases between. CDR3 loop: CASRDTGWAEKLFF. CDR3 in DNA: TGCGCCAGCAGAGATACAGGCTGGGCTGAAAAACTGTTTTTT.

This chain joins TRBV11-3 and TRBJ2-2; the match to TRBD1 covers 7 bases. The J segment lost 6 bases and the V segment lost 1 base, leaving 8 bases of the junction unmatched. The germline V gene encodes CDR1 SGHNT and CDR2 YENEEA. This CDR3 is 16 amino acids long. The CDR3 here is CASSLAAGGNSGELFF. DNA for the CDR3: TGTGCCAGCAGCTTAGCGGCAGGGGGTAATTCCGGGGAGCTGTTTTTT.